This passage covers 24 T cell receptor beta chains from one sample sequenced in a study of response to subunit inactivated influenza vaccine. TCRdb re-called the RT-PCR reads through MiXCR, storing one row per CDR3 protein. This sample has some 520,000 distinct CDR3 sequences, with approximately 15% found just once. Material: CD4+ T cells sorted from PBMCs, obtained approximately 25 months after vaccination. These receptors came from a man aged 50-75 years who received an inactivated influenza vaccine.

This clonotype has just a few counts. This chain connects TRBV9 to TRBJ2-1, with a tentative D call TRBD1 (6 bases). The CDR3 is 13 amino acids. Per germline, CDR1 SGDLS and CDR2 YYNGEE. With 4 bases removed from V and 8 bases from J, the gap between germline ends came to 13 bases. The CDR3 spells CASSRDRMDEQFF. In DNA, the CDR3 is TGTGCCAGCAGCCGCGACAGGATGGATGAGCAGTTCTTC.

V is TRBV12-3 or TRBV12-4 and J is TRBJ1-6, with TRBD1 identical over 7 bases. The CDR3 extends over 18 amino acids. Trimming cost V 6 bases and J 0 bases; bases outside gene matches: 11. CDR3 coding DNA: TGTGCCAGCAGAGGGCGACAGGGCATCAGCTCCTATAATTCACCCCTCCACTTT. The encoded protein is CASRGRQGISSYNSPLHF.

This clonotype was counted many times. The CDR3 is CASSRGQTLTDTQYF. The CDR3 bases are TGTGCCAGCAGTCGGGGACAGACCCTCACAGATACGCAGTATTTT. The chain has TRBV6-2 or TRBV6-3 and TRBJ2-3; 7 bases match TRBD1. In germline, CDR1 is MNHEY, CDR2 SVGEGT. CDR3 length: 15 amino acids. With 5 bases clipped from V and 2 bases from J, the junction kept 7 bases outside the gene matches.

This chain uses TRBV5-1 with TRBJ2-3; 9 positions match TRBD1. Germline V CDR1 and CDR2: SGHRS, YFSETQ. After removal of 1 base from V and 5 bases from J, the junction contained 8 bases not matched to a gene. The CDR3 spans 16 residues. The CDR3 sequence is CASSLNTGGWGDTQYF. CDR3 sequence (DNA): TGCGCCAGCAGCTTGAATACAGGGGGCTGGGGAGATACGCAGTATTTT.

V usage is TRBV15 and J usage is TRBJ2-5; 11 bases are shared with TRBD1. J lost 5 bases, V lost 2 bases, and 10 bases had no gene match. CDR1 and CDR2 (germline): LNHNV, YYDKDF (reference sequence). The CDR3 is made up of 17 amino acids. CDR3 loop: CATSRQRGQGAAETQYF. The CDR3 DNA is TGTGCCACCAGCAGACAGAGAGGACAGGGGGCGGCGGAGACCCAGTACTTC.

This clonotype was seen a handful of times. The chain recombines TRBV10-3 with TRBJ2-7, with TRBD2 as a possible D gene (5 bases). Germline CDR1 ENHRY, CDR2 SYGVKD. This CDR3 has 15 residues. V lost 6 bases and J lost 3, with 18 bases in between. The DNA for the CDR3 is TGTGCCATCAGCGGAGGAGACGTCGGAAACTACGAGCAGTACTTC. Amino acids: CAISGGDVGNYEQYF.

The chain links TRBV9 to TRBJ2-7, with D perhaps TRBD2 (7 bases). The germline V gene encodes CDR1 SGDLS and CDR2 YYNGEE. The CDR3 runs to 14 residues. V was pared by 3 bases and J by 5 bases, with 15 bases between. The CDR3 here is CASSGWGGLNEQYF. As DNA, the CDR3 is TGTGCCAGCAGCGGATGGGGGGGCTTGAACGAGCAGTACTTC. The entire variable domain, with the rest obtained from reference TRBV9 and TRBJ2-7, is as follows: DSGVTQTPKHLITATGQRVTLRCSPRSGDLSVYWYQQSLDQGLQFLIQYYNGEERAKGNILERFSAQQFPDLHSELNLSSLELGDSALYFCASSGWGGLNEQYFGPGTRLTVT.

The chain has TRBV29-1 and TRBJ2-7; no firm D call. This CDR3 has 12 amino acids. V was trimmed by 4 bases and J by 1 base, leaving 8 bases between them. Germline V lookup: CDR1 SQVTM, CDR2 ANQGSEA. As DNA, the CDR3 is TGCAGCGTTGGACAAAAATCCTACGAGCAGTACTTC. Its protein product is CSVGQKSYEQYF.

A few counts support this clonotype. The chain couples TRBV7-2 to TRBJ2-1; the D is unclear. The V gene lost 0 bases and the J gene lost 3 bases, with 6 bases spanning the gap. From germline, CDR1 is SGHTA and CDR2 FQGNSA. The CDR3 loop spans 14 amino acids. The CDR3 DNA reads as TGTGCCAGCAGCTTAGCGGAACGCTACAATGAGCAGTTCTTC. Protein product: CASSLAERYNEQFF.

A few counts support this clonotype. The chain combines TRBV28 with TRBJ1-5; D remains ambiguous. The V gene's germline CDR1 is MDHEN and CDR2 SYDVKM. Trimming took off 8 bases at V and 6 bases at J, with 11 bases between the two ends. The length of the CDR3 is 12 residues. For the CDR3, the DNA is TGTGCCAGCTTTCTCTGGGGTCAGCCCCAGCATTTT. It yields the protein CASFLWGQPQHF.

This clonotype has only a few counts. The chain employs TRBV21-1 and TRBJ2-7; TRBD1, the D gene given by the table, was not confirmed from the DNA. TRBV21-1 corresponds to a pseudogene. There are 14 residues in the CDR3. The CDR3 DNA reads as TGTGCCAGCAGCAACCGGGACAGCCGGGACGAGCAGTACTTC. Translated: CASSNRDSRDEQYF.

This clonotype showed up just a few times. The chain combines TRBV6-5 with TRBJ1-5; maybe TRBD1 (5 bases). Looked up from germline, CDR1 is MNHEY and CDR2 is SVGAGI. The V end was cut by 4 bases, the J end by 3 bases, with 10 bases between. The CDR3 is made up of 14 amino acids. CDR3 sequence: CASSFQGPNQPQHF. CDR3 sequence (DNA): TGTGCCAGCAGTTTTCAGGGACCCAATCAGCCCCAGCATTTT.

CDR3 sequence reads: CATSDSQHRAGQPQHF. The CDR3 coding sequence is TGTGCCACCAGTGATTCCCAACACAGGGCTGGGCAGCCCCAGCATTTT. V gene TRBV24-1 combines with J gene TRBJ1-5; maybe TRBD1 (6 bases). The germline V gene has CDR1 KGHDR and CDR2 SFDVKD. V shed 2 bases and J shed 7 bases, with 17 bases lying between them. The CDR3 spans 16 residues.

This clonotype appeared many times. The rearrangement joins TRBV12-3 or TRBV12-4 to TRBJ2-1, with a possible D match to TRBD1 (5 bases). The CDR3 length is 13 residues. V was trimmed by 6 bases and J by 3 bases, leaving 9 bases between them. CDR3 bases: TGTGCCAGCAGGACCGACAGCTACAATGAGCAGTTCTTC. This gives the protein CASRTDSYNEQFF.

This rearrangement joins TRBV12-3 or TRBV12-4 to TRBJ2-1; possible D gene TRBD2, 6 bases. Trimming left V 0 bases short and J 7 bases short, with 10 bases between. This CDR3 contains 14 residues. The CDR3 nucleotides are TGTGCCAGCAGTTTAGCTAGGAGGGGTAATGAGCAGTTCTTC. This codes for CASSLARRGNEQFF.

The rearrangement links TRBV12-3 or TRBV12-4 to TRBJ1-2; TRBD1 might be the D (5 bases). V was cut by 0 bases and J by 10 bases, with 12 bases left in between. CDR3 size: 13 residues. The CDR3 nucleotides are TGTGCCAGCAGTTTAGCCCGGGACGGTGACTACACCTTC. This encodes CASSLARDGDYTF.

J is TRBJ1-6 and V is TRBV12-3 or TRBV12-4, with 7 bases matching TRBD1. With 5 bases clipped from V and 7 bases from J, the junction kept 5 bases outside the gene matches. The CDR3 sequence is 14 residues long. The chain's CDR3 is CASSPGTENSPLHF. For the CDR3, the DNA is TGTGCCAGCAGTCCCGGGACAGAGAATTCACCCCTCCACTTT.

The sample holds a few counts of this clonotype. The rearrangement links TRBV25-1 to TRBJ2-5, with 7 bases identical to TRBD1. The CDR3 extends over 14 amino acids. Germline CDR1 MGHDK, CDR2 SYGVNS. The V segment lost 2 bases and the J segment 4 bases; nucleotides outside the gene matches: 4. CDR3 sequence: CASSEVRGRETQYF. The CDR3 DNA reads TGTGCCAGCAGTGAAGTGAGGGGGCGAGAGACCCAGTACTTC.

The chain joins TRBV5-4 to TRBJ1-2; TRBD1 agrees at 8 bases. This CDR3 spans 13 amino acids. V was pared by 4 bases and J by 4 bases, with 3 bases of the junction left unmatched. Germline V gene data show CDR1 as SGHNT and CDR2 as YYREEE (reference sequence). CDR3 loop: CASSITGGYGYTF. The CDR3 DNA sequence: TGTGCCAGCAGCATAACAGGGGGCTATGGCTACACCTTC.

This clonotype was seen a handful of times. The chain joins TRBV24-1 to TRBJ2-1; 7 nucleotides line up with TRBD1. This CDR3 spans 14 amino acids. Germline V CDR1 and CDR2: KGHDR, SFDVKD. With 9 bases clipped from V and 5 bases from J, the junction kept 9 bases outside the gene matches. CDR3 region: CATGTPGQNNEQFF. The CDR3, as DNA: TGTGCCACCGGGACCCCGGGACAGAACAATGAGCAGTTCTTC.

This clonotype showed up just a few times. The chain joins TRBV29-1 to TRBJ2-3, with D possibly being TRBD2 (5 bases). CDR1 is SQVTM, CDR2 ANQGSEA, per germline. The CDR3 has 12 amino acids. The V end lost 3 bases, the J end lost 6 bases, and 10 bases lay between the germline ends. The CDR3 nucleotides are TGCAGCGTTGACAATAGAGGGGATACGCAGTATTTT. This sequence encodes CSVDNRGDTQYF.

Only a few counts were recorded for this clonotype. The rearrangement links TRBV5-1 to TRBJ2-3; 9 nucleotides match TRBD2. J gave up 0 bases and V 4 bases, and 6 bases lay outside the gene matches. CDR3 size: 16 residues. The germline CDR1 and CDR2 sequences are SGHRS and YFSETQ. This chain's CDR3 is CASSGGLASSTDTQYF. For the CDR3, the DNA is TGCGCCAGCAGCGGGGGACTAGCTAGTAGCACAGATACGCAGTATTTT.

This clonotype was seen more than once but under ten times. The CDR3 nucleotides read TGTGCCAGCAGTCGCGGGGGTAAGGGTCTCTACGAGCAGTACTTC. Translation gives CASSRGGKGLYEQYF. The chain carries TRBV6-2 or TRBV6-3 and TRBJ2-7; 7 bases map to TRBD2. The CDR3 totals 15 residues. Germline loops: CDR1 MNHEY, CDR2 SVGEGT. J lost 3 bases, V lost 5 bases, and 10 bases had no gene match.

The rearrangement joins TRBV6-5 to TRBJ1-4; tentative D call: TRBD1 (6 bases). Trimming stripped 2 bases from V and 4 bases from J, with 8 bases between. The germline V gene encodes CDR1 MNHEY and CDR2 SVGAGI. The CDR3 covers 14 residues. In DNA form, the CDR3 reads TGTGCCAGCAGTTACGGACAGATTAATGAAAAACTGTTTTTT. Translation gives CASSYGQINEKLFF.